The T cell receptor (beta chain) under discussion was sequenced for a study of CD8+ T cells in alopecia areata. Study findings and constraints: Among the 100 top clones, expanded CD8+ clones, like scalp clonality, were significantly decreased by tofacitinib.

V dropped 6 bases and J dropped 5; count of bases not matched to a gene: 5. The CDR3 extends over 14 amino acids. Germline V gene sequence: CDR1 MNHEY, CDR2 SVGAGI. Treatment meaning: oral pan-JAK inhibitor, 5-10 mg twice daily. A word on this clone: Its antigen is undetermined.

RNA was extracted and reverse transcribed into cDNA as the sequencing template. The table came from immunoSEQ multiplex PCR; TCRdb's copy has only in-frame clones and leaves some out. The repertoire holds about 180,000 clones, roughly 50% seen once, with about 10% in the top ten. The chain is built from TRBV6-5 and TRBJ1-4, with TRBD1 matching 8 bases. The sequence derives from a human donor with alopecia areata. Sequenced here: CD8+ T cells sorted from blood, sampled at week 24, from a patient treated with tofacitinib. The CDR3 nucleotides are TGTGCCAGCAGCAGGGACAGGTGGAATGAAAAACTGTTTTTT. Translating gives CASSRDRWNEKLFF.